This TCR beta chain was profiled in a study of glioma-infiltrating T cells after dendritic cell vaccination. As for time point: after dendritic cell vaccination, including at tumor progression/relapse. No glioblastoma patient carried an isocitrate dehydrogenase mutation. Before vaccination, two weeks after the third vaccination, and at progression, PBMC were collected. The primer mix had 60 V beta and 13 J beta primers. Data came from immunoSEQ multiplex PCR; TCRdb stores just in-frame clones and leaves some out. The sample shows roughly 100,000 clones, roughly 89% of them seen only once. Sequenced material: blood, taken after dendritic cell vaccination. This TCR was recovered from a human donor with glioblastoma.

The CDR3 sequence: CASSPVVGQTDTQYF. The CDR3 DNA reads TGTGCCAGCTCACCAGTTGTCGGACAGACAGATACGCAGTATTTT. The chain uses TRBV18 and TRBJ2-3, with D possibly TRBD1 on 6 matching bases. CDR3 size: 15 residues. Germline assignment: CDR1 KGHSH and CDR2 LQKENI. The V end lost 2 bases, the J end lost 3 bases, and 12 bases lay between the germline ends.